This T cell receptor beta chain emerged from a study of cytomegalovirus exposure and HLA in healthy donors. Germline CDR1 reads SGHNT; CDR2 reads YYREEE (reference sequence). CDR3 length: 15 amino acids. The J segment lost 0 bases and the V segment lost 3 bases, leaving 2 bases of the junction unmatched. PCR used 60 Vbeta primers and 13 Jbeta primers. The data were produced by immunoSEQ multiplex PCR, yet TCRdb's version contains in-frame clones alone and is incomplete. Counted here are about 78,000 clones, approximately 72% occurring once; the ten biggest clones make up over 8.5%. Sample: PBMCs. This sequence was found in a woman aged 40-49 years in good health and CMV-seropositive. This rearrangement joins TRBV5-4 to TRBJ1-3, with 8 bases that match TRBD1. CDR3: CASSSDRDSGNTIYF. In DNA form, the CDR3 reads TGTGCCAGCAGCTCGGACAGGGACTCTGGAAACACCATATATTTT.